This T cell receptor (beta chain) was sequenced during a study of T-cell memory formation after mild COVID-19. V was pared by 6 bases and J by 2 bases, with 11 bases of the junction left unmatched. The CDR3 runs 15 residues. Germline V gives CDR1 DFQATT, CDR2 SNEGSKA (reference sequence). TCRdb re-called the 5' RACE reads with MiXCR, one entry per CDR3 protein. The sample records roughly 130,000 distinct CDR3 sequences, approximately 15% being singletons. The source material was PBMCs or a T cell subset sorted from them (not recorded which). This TCR was recovered from an adult woman who had mild COVID-19 (a few samples of this study predate the infection). Cell type and time point are not known. The gene calls are TRBV20-1 and TRBJ2-3; 7 nucleotides line up with TRBD1. For the CDR3, the DNA is TGCAGTGCCTCCCCGGGACAGTCCTTCACAGATACGCAGTATTTT. It encodes CSASPGQSFTDTQYF.